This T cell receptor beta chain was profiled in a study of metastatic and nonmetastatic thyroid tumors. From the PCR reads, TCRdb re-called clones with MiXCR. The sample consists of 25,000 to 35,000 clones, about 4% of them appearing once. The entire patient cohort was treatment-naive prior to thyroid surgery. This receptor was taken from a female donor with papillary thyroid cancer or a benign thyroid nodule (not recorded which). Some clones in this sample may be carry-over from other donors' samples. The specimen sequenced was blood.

CDR3 coding DNA: TGTGCCAGCAGTTTAAGCGGGAGAGGGAATGAGCAGTTCTTC. This gives the protein CASSLSGRGNEQFF. This chain uses TRBV28 with TRBJ2-1, with TRBD2 identical over 8 bases. After removal of 2 bases from V and 7 bases from J, the junction contained 4 bases not matched to a gene. Looked up from germline, CDR1 is MDHEN and CDR2 is SYDVKM. The CDR3 is made up of 14 amino acids.